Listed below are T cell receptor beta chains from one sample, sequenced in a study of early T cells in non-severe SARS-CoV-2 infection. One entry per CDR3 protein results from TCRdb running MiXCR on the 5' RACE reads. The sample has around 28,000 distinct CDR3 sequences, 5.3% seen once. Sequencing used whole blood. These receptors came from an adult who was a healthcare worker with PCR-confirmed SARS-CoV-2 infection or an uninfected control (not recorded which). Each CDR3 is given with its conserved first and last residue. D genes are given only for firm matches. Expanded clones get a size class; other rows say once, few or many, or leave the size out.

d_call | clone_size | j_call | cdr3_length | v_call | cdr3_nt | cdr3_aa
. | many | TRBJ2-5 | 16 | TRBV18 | TGTGCCAGCTCACCATTCCGGACAGTCGACCAAGAGACCCAGTACTTC | CASSPFRTVDQETQYF
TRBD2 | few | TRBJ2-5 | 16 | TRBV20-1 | TGCAGTGCCACGCCTCAACTAGCGGGACAGCAAGAGACCCAGTACTTC | CSATPQLAGQQETQYF
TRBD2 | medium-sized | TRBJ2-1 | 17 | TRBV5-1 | TGCGCCAGCAGCTTCATGGGGCTAGCGGGAGTCTACAATGAGCAGTTCTTC | CASSFMGLAGVYNEQFF
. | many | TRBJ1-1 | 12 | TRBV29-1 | TGCAGCGCTGAAAAGGGAGGTACTGAAGCTTTCTTT | CSAEKGGTEAFF
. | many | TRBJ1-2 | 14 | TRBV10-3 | TGTGCCATCAGTGAGGGGCGGGCCGTGGAGGGCTACACCTTC | CAISEGRAVEGYTF
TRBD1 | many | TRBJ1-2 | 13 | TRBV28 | TGTGCCAGCAGTTCCGGGACAGGGGTTGGCTACACCTTC | CASSSGTGVGYTF
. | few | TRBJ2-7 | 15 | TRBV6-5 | TGTGCCAGCAGCCCCGGGACTGAACCAGGCTACGAGCAGTACTTC | CASSPGTEPGYEQYF
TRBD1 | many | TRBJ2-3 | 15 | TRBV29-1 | TGCAGCGTTGAAACCCCGGGACAGCTCACAGATACGCAGTATTTT | CSVETPGQLTDTQYF
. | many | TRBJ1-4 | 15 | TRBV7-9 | TGTGCCAGCAGCTTGGGACCCCCATGGAATGAAAAACTGTTTTTT | CASSLGPPWNEKLFF
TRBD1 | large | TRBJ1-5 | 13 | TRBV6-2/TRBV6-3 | TGTGCCAGCTGGACAGGGTGGAATCAGCCCCAGCATTTT | CASWTGWNQPQHF
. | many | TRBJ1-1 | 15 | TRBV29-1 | TGCAGCGTTGGCCGGGTCGGGGCGTTCATCACTGAAGCTTTCTTT | CSVGRVGAFITEAFF
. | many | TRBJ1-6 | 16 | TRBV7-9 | TGTGCCAGCAGCCCCCTGGTAGGGAACTATAATTCACCCCTCCACTTT | CASSPLVGNYNSPLHF
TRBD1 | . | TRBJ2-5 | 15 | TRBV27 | TGTGCCAGCAGTTTCCACGGACAGGGAAAAGAGACCCAGTACTTC | CASSFHGQGKETQYF
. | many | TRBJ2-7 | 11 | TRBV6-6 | TGTGCCAGCAGTTCCTCACTGCGGCAGTACTTC | CASSSSLRQYF
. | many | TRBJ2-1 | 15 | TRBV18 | TGTGCCAGCTCACCACTCGGAAGCTCCTACAATGAGCAGTTCTTC | CASSPLGSSYNEQFF
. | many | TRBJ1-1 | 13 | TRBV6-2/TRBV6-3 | TGTGCCAGCAGTTACACCGAGGGCACTGAAGCTTTCTTT | CASSYTEGTEAFF
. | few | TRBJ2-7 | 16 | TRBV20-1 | TGCAGTGCTAGTGCTCGAGGGGCTAGCGAATTCTACGAGCAGTACTTC | CSASARGASEFYEQYF
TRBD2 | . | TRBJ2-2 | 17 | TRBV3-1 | TGTGCCAGCAGCCAAGGACCACCGGGACTAGAAACCGGGGAGCTGTTTTTT | CASSQGPPGLETGELFF
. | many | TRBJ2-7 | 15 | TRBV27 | TGTGCCAGCAGTTTATCACTATTAAACAGTTACGAGCAGTACTTC | CASSLSLLNSYEQYF
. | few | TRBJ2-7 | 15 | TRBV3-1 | TGTGCCAGCAGCCGACTGGACGGAGACTCCTACGAGCAGTACTTC | CASSRLDGDSYEQYF
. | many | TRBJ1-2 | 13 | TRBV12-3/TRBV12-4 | TGTGCCAGCAGCCAGCTTCTTAATTTAGGCTACACCTTC | CASSQLLNLGYTF
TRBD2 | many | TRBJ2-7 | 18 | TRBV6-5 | TGTGCCAGCAGTTACTCAGGACTAGCGGGAGGGACTACTAGGGAGCAGTACTTC | CASSYSGLAGGTTREQYF
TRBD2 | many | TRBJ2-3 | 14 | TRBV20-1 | TGCAGTGCTAGGCTAGCGGACATCACAGATACGCAGTATTTT | CSARLADITDTQYF
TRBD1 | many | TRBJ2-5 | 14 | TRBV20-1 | TGCAGTGCTCCTCCCACAGGGGGCAGAGAGACCCAGTACTTC | CSAPPTGGRETQYF
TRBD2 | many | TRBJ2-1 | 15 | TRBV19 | TGTGCCAGTAGTATAGCCGCGGGGGTCTACAATGAGCAGTTCTTC | CASSIAAGVYNEQFF
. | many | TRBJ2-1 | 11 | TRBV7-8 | TGTGCCAGCAGCCCAGGCCGGGGGCAGTTCTTC | CASSPGRGQFF
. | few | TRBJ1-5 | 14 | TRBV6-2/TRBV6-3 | TGTGCCAGCAGTTACCCTAATAGCAATCAGCCCCAGCATTTT | CASSYPNSNQPQHF
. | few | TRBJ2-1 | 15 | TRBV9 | TGTGCCAGCAGCGTAAAAAGGGGGGTCGGAGGTGAGCAGTTCTTC | CASSVKRGVGGEQFF
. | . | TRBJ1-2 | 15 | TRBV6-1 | TGTGCCAGCAGTGAAGGATATTTGGCACCCTATGGCTACACCTTC | CASSEGYLAPYGYTF
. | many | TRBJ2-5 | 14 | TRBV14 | TGTGCCAGCAGCCTCTGGACTGGACAAGAGACCCAGTACTTC | CASSLWTGQETQYF
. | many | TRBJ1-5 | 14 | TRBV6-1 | TGTGCCAGCAGTGAATTGGCAGGGAATCAGCCCCAGCATTTT | CASSELAGNQPQHF
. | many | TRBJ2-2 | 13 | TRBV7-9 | TGTGCCAGAAGAGGGGCGAACACCGGGGAGCTGTTTTTT | CARRGANTGELFF
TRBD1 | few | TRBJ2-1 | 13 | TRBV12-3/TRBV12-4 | TGTGCCAGCAGTTTAAGGGACAGCAATGAGCAGTTCTTC | CASSLRDSNEQFF
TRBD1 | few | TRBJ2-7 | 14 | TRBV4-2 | TGTGCCAGCAGCCGGGACAGGGGACCCTACGAGCAGTACTTC | CASSRDRGPYEQYF
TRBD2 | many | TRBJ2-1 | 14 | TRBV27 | TGTGCCAGTCAACTAGCGCAAGCCTACAATGAGCAGTTCTTC | CASQLAQAYNEQFF
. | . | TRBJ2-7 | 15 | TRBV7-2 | TGTGCCAGCAGCTTAGTGCACTCGATCTCCTACGAGCAGTACTTC | CASSLVHSISYEQYF
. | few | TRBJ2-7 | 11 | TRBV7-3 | TGTGCCAGCAGCGACTCCTACGAGCAGTACTTC | CASSDSYEQYF
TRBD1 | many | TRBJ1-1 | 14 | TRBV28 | TGTGCCAGCAGTACGGGGACAGCAGGCTTAGAAGCTTTCTTT | CASSTGTAGLEAFF
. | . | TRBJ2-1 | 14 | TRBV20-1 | TGCAGTGCTAGCGGGGTCCCGACCTACAATGAGCAGTTCTTC | CSASGVPTYNEQFF
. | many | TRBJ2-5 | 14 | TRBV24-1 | TGTGCCACCAGTGATTCGGTTAACCAAGAGACCCAGTACTTC | CATSDSVNQETQYF
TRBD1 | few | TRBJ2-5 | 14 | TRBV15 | TGTGCCACCAGAGGGGACAGACCCCAAGAGACCCAGTACTTC | CATRGDRPQETQYF
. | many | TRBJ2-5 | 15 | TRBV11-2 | TGTGCCAGCAGCTTAACGTCGGGAGAACAGGAGACCCAGTACTTC | CASSLTSGEQETQYF
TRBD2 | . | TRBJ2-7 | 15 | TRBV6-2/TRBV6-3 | TGTGCCAGCAGTCGGACTAGCGATAGCTCCTACGAGCAGTACTTC | CASSRTSDSSYEQYF